Shown below are 18 T cell receptor beta chains from a single sample sequenced in a study of cytomegalovirus exposure and HLA in healthy donors. The PCR had 60 Vbeta and 13 Jbeta primers. Data came from immunoSEQ multiplex PCR; TCRdb stores just in-frame clones and leaves some out. Of tens of thousands of clones listed, roughly 67% were seen once; the top ten hold approximately 7.6%. Sequencing was done on a sample of PBMCs. The origin of the receptors is a man aged 35 to 55 in good health and CMV-seropositive.

The chain combines TRBV6-5 with TRBJ2-2; D gene unclear. The CDR3 is 11 amino acids. V lost 6 bases, J lost 8 bases, and 7 bases lay in between. CDR1 is MNHEY and CDR2 is SVGAGI in the germline V gene. CDR3 amino acids: CASRQMGELFF. CDR3 DNA sequence: TGTGCCAGCAGGCAGATGGGGGAGCTGTTTTTT.

V usage is TRBV9 and J usage is TRBJ2-5; D gene ambiguous. The CDR3 covers 13 residues. Trimming pared 1 base from V and 1 base from J, leaving 5 bases between. Germline CDR1 is SGDLS and CDR2 is YYNGEE. The CDR3 loop is CASSVSLQETQYF. The CDR3 nucleotides are TGTGCCAGCAGCGTATCTCTCCAAGAGACCCAGTACTTC.

This rearrangement joins TRBV30 to TRBJ2-6; TRBD1 is a possible D gene (6 bases). Germline V gene data show CDR1 as GTSNPN and CDR2 as SVGIG (reference sequence). There are 16 residues in the CDR3. Trimming left V 8 bases short and J 0 bases short, with 17 bases between. Here the CDR3 reads CARNRETLSGANVLTF. CDR3 DNA sequence: TGTGCCAGAAACAGGGAGACCCTCTCTGGGGCCAACGTCCTGACTTTC.

The sample holds a few counts of this clone. The genes are TRBV13 and TRBJ2-1; 9 bases fit TRBD2. J was trimmed by 6 bases and V by 5 bases; bases with no gene match: 8. Germline V CDR1 and CDR2: PRHDT, FYEKMQ (reference sequence). The CDR3 is 15 amino acids. CDR3 in amino acids: CASSQTSGGGNEQFF. As DNA, the CDR3 is TGTGCCAGCAGCCAGACTAGCGGCGGAGGCAATGAGCAGTTCTTC.

As to this clone: The sample has other DNA sequences that encode this CDR3 too. The chain links TRBV19 to TRBJ1-3; no firm D call. V lost 3 bases, J lost 0 bases, and 6 bases lay in between. CDR3 length: 14 residues. Germline V gene lookup returns CDR1 LNHDA and CDR2 SQIVND (reference sequence). CDR3 in DNA: TGTGCCAGTAGTATTTCGGTCTCTGGAAACACCATATATTTT. This encodes CASSISVSGNTIYF.

V is TRBV7-9 and J is TRBJ1-2; D perhaps matches TRBD1 (6 bases). Germline loops: CDR1 SEHNR, CDR2 FQNEAQ (reference sequence). This CDR3 region has 16 residues. Trimming removed 5 bases from V and 2 bases from J, with 18 bases in between. This CDR3 is CASSPNRDTSNYGYTF. CDR3 bases: TGTGCCAGCAGCCCCAACCGGGACACTTCCAACTATGGCTACACCTTC. The full variable domain, its missing parts supplied by reference TRBV7-9 and TRBJ1-2, is DTGVSQNPRHKITKRGQNVTFRCDPISEHNRLYWYRQTLGQGPEFLTYFQNEAQLEKSRLLSDRFSAERPKGSFSTLEIQRTEQGDSAMYLCASSPNRDTSNYGYTFGSGTRLTVV.

This clone was seen only a few times. The chain is built from TRBV9 and TRBJ1-1; the match to TRBD1 covers 7 bases. Germline CDR1 SGDLS, CDR2 YYNGEE. The CDR3 sequence is 13 residues long. V lost 6 bases and J lost 7; bases outside the gene matches: 9. The CDR3 loop is CASTWEQGGEAFF. In nucleotides, the CDR3 is TGTGCCAGCACATGGGAGCAGGGGGGTGAAGCTTTCTTT.

On this clone: Other nucleotide sequences in the sample specify the same CDR3. CDR3 residues: CAWSVREGDTQYF. The CDR3 nucleotides read TGTGCCTGGAGTGTACGGGAGGGCGATACGCAGTATTTT. This rearrangement joins TRBV30 to TRBJ2-3, with TRBD2 identical over 8 bases. The CDR3 is 13 residues long. The ends lost 0 bases at V and 6 bases at J; junction bases unmatched: 2. Germline loops: CDR1 GTSNPN, CDR2 SVGIG (reference sequence). The whole variable domain, remainder taken from reference TRBV30 and TRBJ2-3, is SQTIHQWPATLVQPVGSPLSLECTVEGTSNPNLYWYRQAAGRGLQLLFYSVGIGQISSEVPQNLSASRPQDRQFILSSKKLLLSDSGFYLCAWSVREGDTQYFGPGTRLTVL.

This clone was observed a few times. The chain has TRBV7-8 and TRBJ2-3, with D possibly TRBD2 on 6 matching bases. There are 15 residues in the CDR3. Germline loops: CDR1 SGHVS, CDR2 FQNEAQ. V was clipped by 1 base and J by 2 bases, with 10 bases between them. CDR3 DNA sequence: TGTGCCAGCAGCTTAGGTGGGGGGTACACAGATACGCAGTATTTT. Encoded protein: CASSLGGGYTDTQYF.

This clone has a handful of counts. This chain links TRBV7-6 with TRBJ1-1, with 9 nucleotides matching TRBD1. This CDR3 contains 16 residues. V was pared by 5 bases and J by 1 base, with 8 bases of the junction left unmatched. Germline CDR1 is SGHVS and CDR2 is FNYEAQ. As DNA, the CDR3 is TGTGCCAGCAGCGCTCGACAGGGGGGATCGAACACTGAAGCTTTCTTT. It translates to CASSARQGGSNTEAFF.

J is TRBJ2-2 and V is TRBV2; D is unclear. Trimming stripped 5 bases from V and 5 bases from J, with 12 bases between. The CDR3 is 14 amino acids. CDR1 and CDR2 from the germline V gene are SNHLY and FYNNEI. DNA for the CDR3: TGTGCCAGCAGTCCTTCCACTATGACCGGGGAGCTGTTTTTT. This gives the protein CASSPSTMTGELFF.

Only a few counts were recorded for this clone. CDR3 in amino acids: CASSTLSGGVDEQYF. The CDR3 DNA reads as TGTGCCAGCAGTACCCTGTCGGGGGGAGTCGACGAGCAGTACTTC. This chain joins TRBV28 and TRBJ2-7; 7 bases line up with TRBD2. Unmatched junction bases numbered 12, after V lost 5 bases and J lost 5 bases. The CDR3 runs to 15 residues. Looked up from germline, CDR1 is MDHEN and CDR2 is SYDVKM.

Only one count was recorded for this clone. The CDR3 DNA reads TGTGCCAGCAGCTTAGGGGGCCTCAGTGGGGATAATTCACCCCTCCACTTT. Its translation is CASSLGGLSGDNSPLHF. The chain carries TRBV7-2 and TRBJ1-6, with D maybe TRBD1 (5 bases). The CDR3 runs to 17 residues. Germline V CDR1 and CDR2: SGHTA, FQGNSA. Trimming removed 1 base from V and 5 bases from J, with 15 bases in between.

The CDR3 DNA follows: TGTGCCAGCAGCTTAGGCGGGACAGGGGGTAATGGTGAAGCTTTCTTT. Protein sequence: CASSLGGTGGNGEAFF. This chain links TRBV13 with TRBJ1-1; 11 bases map to TRBD1. Germline CDR1 is PRHDT and CDR2 is FYEKMQ (reference sequence). Trimming cost V 0 bases and J 7 bases; bases outside gene matches: 7. The CDR3 is 16 amino acids.

About this clone itself: Other DNA sequences in the same sample also yield this CDR3. This chain uses TRBV10-3 with TRBJ2-5; D gene unclear. Germline V gene data show CDR1 as ENHRY and CDR2 as SYGVKD. Trimming removed 3 bases at V and 4 bases at J, with 3 bases between. CDR3 length: 11 amino acids. CDR3 amino acids: CAISDGETQYF. The CDR3 bases are TGTGCCATCAGTGACGGAGAGACCCAGTACTTC.

This sequence joins TRBV28 and TRBJ1-1; TRBD1 is a possible D gene (6 bases). Germline V gene sequence: CDR1 MDHEN, CDR2 SYDVKM. CDR3 size: 14 residues. The V gene lost 5 bases and the J gene lost 2 bases, with 12 bases spanning the gap. CDR3 in DNA: TGTGCCAGCAGTGAACAGACAGGAAACACTGAAGCTTTCTTT. It specifies CASSEQTGNTEAFF.

In DNA, the CDR3 is TGTGCCAGCAGTTTCCGGTTGAACACTGAAGCTTTCTTT. This codes for CASSFRLNTEAFF. This rearrangement joins TRBV28 to TRBJ1-1; D is ambiguous. Germline V gene data show CDR1 as MDHEN and CDR2 as SYDVKM. The V end lost 3 bases, the J end lost 0 bases, and 5 bases lay between the germline ends. The CDR3 length is 13 residues. The variable domain in full, completed from reference TRBV28 and TRBJ1-1, reads DVKVTQSSRYLVKRTGEKVFLECVQDMDHENMFWYRQDPGLGLRLIYFSYDVKMKEKGDIPEGYSVSREKKERFSLILESASTNQTSMYLCASSFRLNTEAFFGQGTRLTVV.

The chain employs TRBV5-4 and TRBJ2-2, with D possibly matching TRBD2 (6 bases). Germline loops: CDR1 SGHNT, CDR2 YYREEE (reference sequence). CDR3 size: 15 residues. The ends were cut back, 5 bases at V and 1 base at J, with 12 bases in the middle. The CDR3 DNA is TGTGCCAGCAGAACGGGACTCCTGAACACCGGGGAGCTGTTTTTT. Translating gives CASRTGLLNTGELFF.